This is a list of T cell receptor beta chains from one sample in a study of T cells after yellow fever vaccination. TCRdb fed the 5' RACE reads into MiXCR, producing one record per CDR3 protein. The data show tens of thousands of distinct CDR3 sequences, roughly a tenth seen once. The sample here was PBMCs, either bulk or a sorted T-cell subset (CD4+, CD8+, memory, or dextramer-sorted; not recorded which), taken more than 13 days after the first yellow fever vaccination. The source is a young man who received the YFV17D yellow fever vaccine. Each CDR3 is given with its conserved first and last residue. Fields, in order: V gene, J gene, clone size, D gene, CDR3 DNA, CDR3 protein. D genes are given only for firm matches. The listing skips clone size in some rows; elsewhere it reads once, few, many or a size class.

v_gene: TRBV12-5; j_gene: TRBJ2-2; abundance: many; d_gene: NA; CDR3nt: TGTGCTAGTGGAGGGCAGGGGAACACCGGGGAGCTGTTTTTT; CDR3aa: CASGGQGNTGELFF
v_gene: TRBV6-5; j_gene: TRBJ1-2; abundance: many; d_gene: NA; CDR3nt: TGTGCCAGCAGTTACACCAGGGAAGGGGGCTACACCTTC; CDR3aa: CASSYTREGGYTF
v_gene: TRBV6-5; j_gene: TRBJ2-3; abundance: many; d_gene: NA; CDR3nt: TGTGCCAGCAGTTACTGGGGCGAGCGGGATACGCAGTATTTT; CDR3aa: CASSYWGERDTQYF
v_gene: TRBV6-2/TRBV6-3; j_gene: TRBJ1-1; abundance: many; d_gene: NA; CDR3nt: TGTGCCAGCAGTTACATCGGGGGGACTGAAGCTTTCTTT; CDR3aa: CASSYIGGTEAFF
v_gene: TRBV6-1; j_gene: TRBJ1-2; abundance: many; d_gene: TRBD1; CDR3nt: TGTGCCAGCAGTGAAAGTGAAGGGGGCGGCTATGGCTACACCTTC; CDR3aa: CASSESEGGGYGYTF
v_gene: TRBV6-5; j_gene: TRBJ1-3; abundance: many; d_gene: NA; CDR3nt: TGTGCCAGCAGTTCCTCTGGGGCAGGAAACACCATATATTTT; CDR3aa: CASSSSGAGNTIYF
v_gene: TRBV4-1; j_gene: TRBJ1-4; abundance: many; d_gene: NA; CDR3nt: TGCGCCAGCAGCCAAGATCAGGGCGTAAATGAAAAACTGTTTTTT; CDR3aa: CASSQDQGVNEKLFF
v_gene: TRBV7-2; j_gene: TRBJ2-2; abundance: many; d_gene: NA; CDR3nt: TGTGCCAGCAGCTTTGGCTGGGACACCGGGGAGCTGTTTTTT; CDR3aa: CASSFGWDTGELFF
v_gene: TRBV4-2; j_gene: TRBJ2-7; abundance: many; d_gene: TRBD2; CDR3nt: TGTGCCAGCAGCCAAACTAGCGTTGCCTACGAGCAGTACTTC; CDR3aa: CASSQTSVAYEQYF
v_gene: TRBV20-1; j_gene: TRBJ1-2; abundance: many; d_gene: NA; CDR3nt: TGCAGTGCTAGAGATCCAGGGAGCTATGGCTACACCTTC; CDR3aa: CSARDPGSYGYTF
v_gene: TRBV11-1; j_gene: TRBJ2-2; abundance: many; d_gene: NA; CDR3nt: TGTGCCAGCAGCTTAGAAGAGTACGTCCCAGAGAGCACCGGGGAGCTGTTTTTT; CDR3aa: CASSLEEYVPESTGELFF
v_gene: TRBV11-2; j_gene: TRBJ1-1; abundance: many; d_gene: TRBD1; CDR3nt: TGTGCCAGCAGCCGTACCGGGACAGATGAAGCTTTCTTT; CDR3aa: CASSRTGTDEAFF
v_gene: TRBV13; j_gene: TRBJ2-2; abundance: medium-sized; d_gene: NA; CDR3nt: TGTGCCAGCAGCCTCCCTGGGGGGGAGCTGTTTTTT; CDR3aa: CASSLPGGELFF
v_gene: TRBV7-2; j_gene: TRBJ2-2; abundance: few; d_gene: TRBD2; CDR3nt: TGTGCCAGCAGCTTAGGAGGTAGCGGGGGAGGTACCGGGGAGCTGTTTTTT; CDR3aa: CASSLGGSGGGTGELFF
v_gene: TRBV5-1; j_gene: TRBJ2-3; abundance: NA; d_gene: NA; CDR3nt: TGCGCCAGCAGCTCGGTGGTCGTGGCAGAGGGACTTAGCACAGATACGCAGTATTTT; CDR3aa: CASSSVVVAEGLSTDTQYF
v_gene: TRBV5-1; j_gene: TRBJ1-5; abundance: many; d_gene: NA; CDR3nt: TGCGCCAGCAGCTCCGAGGGCCATCCGGGGCAGCCCCAGCATTTT; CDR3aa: CASSSEGHPGQPQHF
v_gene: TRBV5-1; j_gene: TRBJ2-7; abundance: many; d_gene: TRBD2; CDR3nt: TGCGCCAGCAGCTTGATACTAGCGGGGGGTAGGGACAGACCACGCGAGCAGTACTTC; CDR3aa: CASSLILAGGRDRPREQYF
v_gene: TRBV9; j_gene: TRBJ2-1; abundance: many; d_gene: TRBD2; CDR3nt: TGTGCCAGCACGGTGGGAGGGGTGGCATACAATGAGCAGTTCTTC; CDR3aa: CASTVGGVAYNEQFF
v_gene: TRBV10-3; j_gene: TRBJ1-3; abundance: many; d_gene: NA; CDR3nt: TGTGCCATCAGTGAGAGGGGATCCGGAAACACCATATATTTT; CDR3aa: CAISERGSGNTIYF
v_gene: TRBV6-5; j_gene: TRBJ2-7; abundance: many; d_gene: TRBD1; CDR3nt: TGTGCCAGCAGTTACTCTAGGACAGGGGGCTACGAGCAGTACTTC; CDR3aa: CASSYSRTGGYEQYF
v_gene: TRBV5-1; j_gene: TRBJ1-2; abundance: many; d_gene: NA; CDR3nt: TGCGCCAGCAGCCCAGACGACGGGGGGGCTGGCTACACCTTC; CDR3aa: CASSPDDGGAGYTF
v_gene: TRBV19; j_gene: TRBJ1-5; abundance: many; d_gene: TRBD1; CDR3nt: TGTGCCAGTAGATCCGGACAGGGGGAACAGCCCCAGCATTTT; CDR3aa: CASRSGQGEQPQHF
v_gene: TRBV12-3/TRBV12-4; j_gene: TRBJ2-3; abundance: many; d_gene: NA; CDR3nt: TGTGCCAGCAGCTCGGCAGATACGCAGTATTTT; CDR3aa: CASSSADTQYF
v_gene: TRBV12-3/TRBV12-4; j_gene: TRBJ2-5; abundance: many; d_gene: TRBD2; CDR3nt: TGTGCCAGAACAGACCCCGGACTAGTAGCGATAAAGACCCAGTACTTC; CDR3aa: CARTDPGLVAIKTQYF
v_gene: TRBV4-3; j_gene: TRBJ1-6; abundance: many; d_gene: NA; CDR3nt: TGCGCCAGCAGCCAAGACCGGGCAGCTAATTCACCCCTCCACTTT; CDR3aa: CASSQDRAANSPLHF
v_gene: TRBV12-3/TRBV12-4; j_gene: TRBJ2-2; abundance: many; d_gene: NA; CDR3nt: TGTGCCAGCAGTTCCGGCACCGGCACCGGGGAGCTGTTTTTT; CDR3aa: CASSSGTGTGELFF
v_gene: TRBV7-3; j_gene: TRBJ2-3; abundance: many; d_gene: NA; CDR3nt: TGTGCCAGCAGCTTATACGGGGGGCGCACAGATACGCAGTATTTT; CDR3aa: CASSLYGGRTDTQYF
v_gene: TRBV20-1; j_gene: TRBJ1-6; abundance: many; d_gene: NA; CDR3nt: TGCAGTGCTAGAGGTAGCCCCGTTGCGGGGTCACCCCTCCACTTT; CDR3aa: CSARGSPVAGSPLHF
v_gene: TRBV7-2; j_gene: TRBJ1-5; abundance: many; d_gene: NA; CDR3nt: TGTGCCAGCAGCTTAGGTTCCAGGGGCGGTGGTCAGCCCCAGCATTTT; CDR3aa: CASSLGSRGGGQPQHF
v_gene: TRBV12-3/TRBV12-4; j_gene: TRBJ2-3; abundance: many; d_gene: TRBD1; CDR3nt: TGTGCCAGCAGTTTAGTTCCAGGGGGAAAATCAGATACGCAGTATTTT; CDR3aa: CASSLVPGGKSDTQYF
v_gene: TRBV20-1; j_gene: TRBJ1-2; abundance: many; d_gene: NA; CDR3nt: TGCAGTGCTAGAGAGCCGGGGGGAGACTATGGCTACACCTTC; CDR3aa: CSAREPGGDYGYTF
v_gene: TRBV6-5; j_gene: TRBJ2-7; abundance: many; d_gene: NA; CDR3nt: TGTGCCAGCAGTTACTCGGAGCTAGGGGGGACCTACGAGCAGTACTTC; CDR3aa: CASSYSELGGTYEQYF
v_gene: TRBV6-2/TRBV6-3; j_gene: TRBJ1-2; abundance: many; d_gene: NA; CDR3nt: TGTGCCAGCAACGACCTAGGACGGGAATTCTATGGCTACACCTTC; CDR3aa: CASNDLGREFYGYTF
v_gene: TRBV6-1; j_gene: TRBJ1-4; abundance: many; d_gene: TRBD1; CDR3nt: TGTGCCAGCAGCACGGACAGGGGAGGTGAAAAACTGTTTTTT; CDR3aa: CASSTDRGGEKLFF
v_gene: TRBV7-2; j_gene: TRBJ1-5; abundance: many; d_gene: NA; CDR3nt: TGTGCCAGCAGCCCCGGACAGATAATTAGCAATCAGCCCCAGCATTTT; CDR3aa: CASSPGQIISNQPQHF
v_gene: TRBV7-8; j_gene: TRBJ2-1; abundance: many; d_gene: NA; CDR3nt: TGTGCCAGCAGCTTGGGTCAGGCCTCCTACAATGAGCAGTTCTTC; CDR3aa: CASSLGQASYNEQFF
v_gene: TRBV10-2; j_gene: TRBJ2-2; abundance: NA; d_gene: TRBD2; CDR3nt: TGCGCCAGCCGAACTAGCGGGGTGGGCACCGGTGAGCTGTTTTTT; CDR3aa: CASRTSGVGTGELFF
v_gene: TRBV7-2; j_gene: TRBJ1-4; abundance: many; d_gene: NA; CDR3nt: TGTGCCAGCAGCTCCCCAAATGAAAAACTGTTTTTT; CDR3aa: CASSSPNEKLFF
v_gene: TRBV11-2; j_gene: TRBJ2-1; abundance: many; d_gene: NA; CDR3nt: TGTGCCAGCAGCCCCGGGGGTCAAGCGGTAAAGCAGTTCTTC; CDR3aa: CASSPGGQAVKQFF
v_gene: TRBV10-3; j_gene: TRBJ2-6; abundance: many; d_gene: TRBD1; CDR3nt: TGTGCCATCAGATCCGGGACAGGGGGCTCGAATGGGGCCAACGTCCTGACTTTC; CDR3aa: CAIRSGTGGSNGANVLTF
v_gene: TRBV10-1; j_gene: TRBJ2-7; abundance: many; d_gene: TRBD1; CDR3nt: TGCGCCAGCAGTGTTGGGACAGGAAGCTCCTACGAGCAGTACTTC; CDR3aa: CASSVGTGSSYEQYF
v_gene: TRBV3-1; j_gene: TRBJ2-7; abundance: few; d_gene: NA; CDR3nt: TGTGCCAGCAGCCTGTCGACCTCCTACGAGCAGTACTTC; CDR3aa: CASSLSTSYEQYF
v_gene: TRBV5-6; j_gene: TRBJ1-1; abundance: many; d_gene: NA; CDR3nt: TGTGCCAGCAGCTTGGCCCGGAACACTGAAGCTTTCTTT; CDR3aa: CASSLARNTEAFF
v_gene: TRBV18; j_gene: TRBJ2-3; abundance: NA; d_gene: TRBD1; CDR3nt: TGTGCCAGCTCACAGAGGGGGCAAAGCACAGATACGCAGTATTTT; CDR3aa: CASSQRGQSTDTQYF
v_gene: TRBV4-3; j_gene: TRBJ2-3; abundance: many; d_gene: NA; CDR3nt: TGCGCCAGCAGCCAAGCCCCAGGCCCAGATACGCAGTATTTT; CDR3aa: CASSQAPGPDTQYF
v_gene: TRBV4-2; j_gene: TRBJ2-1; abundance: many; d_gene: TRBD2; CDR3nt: TGTGCCAGCAGCCATAGCGGGGTCTATGAGCAGTTCTTC; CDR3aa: CASSHSGVYEQFF
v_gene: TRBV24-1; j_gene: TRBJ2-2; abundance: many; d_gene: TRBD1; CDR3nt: TGTGCCACCAGTGATCCGGGACAGGGGCGACCCGGGGAGCTGTTTTTT; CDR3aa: CATSDPGQGRPGELFF
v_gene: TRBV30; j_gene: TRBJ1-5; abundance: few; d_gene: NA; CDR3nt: TGTGCCTGGGAGCCTGGGACAAATCAGCCCCAGCATTTT; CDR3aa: CAWEPGTNQPQHF
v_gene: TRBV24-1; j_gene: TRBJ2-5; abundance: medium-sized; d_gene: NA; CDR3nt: TGTGCCACCAGTGCGTCCCGGTGGGGGAGCCAAGAGACCCAGTACTTC; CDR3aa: CATSASRWGSQETQYF
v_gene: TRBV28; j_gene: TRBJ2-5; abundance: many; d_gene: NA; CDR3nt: TGTGCCAGCAGTTTCCAAATCCGAGAGACCCAGTACTTC; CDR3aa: CASSFQIRETQYF
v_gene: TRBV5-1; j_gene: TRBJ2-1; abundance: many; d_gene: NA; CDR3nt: TGCGCCAGCAGCTTGTTAGGGGGCTCCTACAATGAGCAGTTCTTC; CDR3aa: CASSLLGGSYNEQFF
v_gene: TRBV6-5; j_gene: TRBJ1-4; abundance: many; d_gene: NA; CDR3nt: TGTGCCAGCAGTTACTCACAGACGCGTGAAAAACTGTTTTTT; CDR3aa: CASSYSQTREKLFF
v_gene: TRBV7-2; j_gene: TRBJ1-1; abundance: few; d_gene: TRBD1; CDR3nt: TGTGCCAGCAGCTTGGACAGGGGAGGAGAAGCTTTCTTT; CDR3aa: CASSLDRGGEAFF
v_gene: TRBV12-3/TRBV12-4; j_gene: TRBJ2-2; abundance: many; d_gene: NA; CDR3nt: TGTGCCAGCAGTTACGCGTATTGGGCCGGGGAGCTGTTTTTT; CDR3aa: CASSYAYWAGELFF
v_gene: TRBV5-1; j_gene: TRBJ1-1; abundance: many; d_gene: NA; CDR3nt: TGCGCCAGCAGCTTACTCAACGCTGGAACTGAAGCTTTCTTT; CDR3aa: CASSLLNAGTEAFF
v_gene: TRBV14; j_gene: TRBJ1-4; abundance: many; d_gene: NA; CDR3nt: TGTGCCAGCAGCCAAGTCGCTCAACAGGGAAATGAAAAACTGTTTTTT; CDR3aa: CASSQVAQQGNEKLFF
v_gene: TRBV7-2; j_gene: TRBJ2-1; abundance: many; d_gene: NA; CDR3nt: TGTGCCAGCAGCTTTAGGGGTAGTAACAGTGAGCAGTTCTTC; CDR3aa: CASSFRGSNSEQFF
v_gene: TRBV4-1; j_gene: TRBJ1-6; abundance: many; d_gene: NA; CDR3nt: TGCGCCAGCAGCCAAGCGGGTTTAAATAATTCACCCCTCCACTTT; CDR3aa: CASSQAGLNNSPLHF
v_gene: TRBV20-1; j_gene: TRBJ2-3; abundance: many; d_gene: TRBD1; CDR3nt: TGCAGTGCTAGAGACCATCGACAGGGGGCTACAGATACGCAGTATTTT; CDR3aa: CSARDHRQGATDTQYF